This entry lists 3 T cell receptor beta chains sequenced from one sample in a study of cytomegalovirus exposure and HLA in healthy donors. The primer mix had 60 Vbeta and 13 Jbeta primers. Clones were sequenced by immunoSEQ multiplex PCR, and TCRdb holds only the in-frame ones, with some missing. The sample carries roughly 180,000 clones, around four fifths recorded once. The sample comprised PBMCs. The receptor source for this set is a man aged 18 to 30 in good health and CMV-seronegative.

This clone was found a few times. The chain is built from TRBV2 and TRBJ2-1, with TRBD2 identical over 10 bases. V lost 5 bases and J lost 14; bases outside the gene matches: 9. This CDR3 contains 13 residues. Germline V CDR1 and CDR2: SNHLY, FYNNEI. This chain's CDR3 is CASSPGTSASEFF. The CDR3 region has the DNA TGTGCCAGCAGTCCGGGGACTAGCGCTTCGGAGTTCTTC. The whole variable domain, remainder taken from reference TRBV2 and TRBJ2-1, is EPEVTQTPSHQVTQMGQEVILRCVPISNHLYFYWYRQILGQKVEFLVSFYNNEISEKSEIFDDQFSVERPDGSNFTLKIRSTKLEDSAMYFCASSPGTSASEFFGPGTRLTVL.

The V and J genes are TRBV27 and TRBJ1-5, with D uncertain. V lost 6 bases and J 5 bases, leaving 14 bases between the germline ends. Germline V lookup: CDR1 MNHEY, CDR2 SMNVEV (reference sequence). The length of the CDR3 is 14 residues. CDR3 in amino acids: CASSRDGRDQPQHF. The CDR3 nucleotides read TGTGCCAGCAGCCGCGACGGTCGGGATCAGCCCCAGCATTTT.

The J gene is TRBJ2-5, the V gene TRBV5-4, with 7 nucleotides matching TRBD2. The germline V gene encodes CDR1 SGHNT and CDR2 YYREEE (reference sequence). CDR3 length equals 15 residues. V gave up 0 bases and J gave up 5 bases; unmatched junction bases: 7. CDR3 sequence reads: CASSLEGWGGETQYF. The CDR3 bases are TGTGCCAGCAGCTTGGAAGGGTGGGGGGGGGAGACCCAGTACTTC. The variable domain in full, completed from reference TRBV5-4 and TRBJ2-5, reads ETGVTQSPTHLIKTRGQQVTLRCSSQSGHNTVSWYQQALGQGPQFIFQYYREEENGRGNFPPRFSGLQFPNYSSELNVNALELDDSALYLCASSLEGWGGETQYFGPGTRLLVL.